Shown below are 11 T cell receptor beta chains from a single sample sequenced in a study of metastatic and nonmetastatic thyroid tumors. Not a single patient had been given any form of treatment at any point before undergoing thyroid surgery. From the PCR reads, TCRdb re-called clones with MiXCR. The data contain 33,000 or so clones, 7.4% of them singletons. Source material: blood. All receptors derive from a female donor with papillary thyroid cancer or a benign thyroid nodule (not recorded which). Some clones in this sample may be carry-over from other donors' samples.

This clone was found many times. The CDR3: CSARWTREQYF. The CDR3 DNA is TGCAGTGCTAGGTGGACTCGCGAGCAGTACTTC. The V gene is TRBV20-1, the J gene TRBJ2-7, with D possibly TRBD2 on 5 matching bases. V lost 3 bases to trimming and J lost 6 bases, with 9 bases between them. Germline V lookup: CDR1 DFQATT, CDR2 SNEGSKA (reference sequence). The CDR3 is made up of 11 amino acids.

Within the sample, this clone is medium-sized. The V call is TRBV12-3 or TRBV12-4, the J call TRBJ2-7; tentative D call: TRBD1 (6 bases). This CDR3 comprises 13 residues. Trimming left V 5 bases short and J 4 bases short, with 12 bases between. CDR3 in DNA: TGTGCCAGCAGTGCAGGGGAACTATACGAGCAGTACTTC. Encoded protein: CASSAGELYEQYF.

This clone was seen repeatedly, ten times or more. The chain has TRBV7-3 and TRBJ2-2; D gene ambiguous. Germline CDR1 and CDR2: SGHTA and FQGTGA. Trimming pared 2 bases from V and 7 bases from J, leaving 5 bases between. The CDR3 covers 12 residues. CDR3 amino acids: CASSLGDGELFF. CDR3 in DNA: TGTGCCAGCAGCTTAGGCGACGGGGAGCTGTTTTTT.

This clone was detected ten times or more. Different DNA sequences within this sample yield the same CDR3. The V and J genes are TRBV7-3 and TRBJ1-5; possible D gene TRBD1, 5 bases. Trimming removed 5 bases at V and 7 bases at J, with 12 bases between. The CDR3 is made up of 13 amino acids. From germline, CDR1 is SGHTA and CDR2 FQGTGA. The CDR3 sequence is CASSPGHGQPQHF. In DNA, the CDR3 is TGTGCCAGCAGCCCGGGGCATGGGCAGCCCCAGCATTTT.

Of note for this clone: A read error may be the cause here, since a much bigger clone is one base away. The V gene is TRBV3-1, the J gene TRBJ2-7; no clear D gene. Trimming pared 7 bases from V and 3 bases from J, leaving 19 bases between. This CDR3 has 15 amino acids. The V gene's germline CDR1 is LGHDT and CDR2 YNNKEL (reference sequence). DNA for the CDR3: TGTGCCAGCAACCCCCCTGGGTCGGGTTTCTACGAGCAGTACTTC. Residues: CASNPPGSGFYEQYF.

Ten or more counts support this clone. The V call is TRBV28, the J call TRBJ2-4; the match to TRBD1 covers 12 bases. The V gene end was trimmed by 4 bases and the J gene end by 8 bases; junction bases not matched to a gene: 6. Germline CDR1 reads MDHEN; CDR2 reads SYDVKM. The CDR3 is 15 residues long. The CDR3 DNA is TGTGCCAGCAGTTCAGCCGGGACAGGGGGCGACATTCAGTACTTC. This gives the protein CASSSAGTGGDIQYF.

This clone was counted many times. The chain uses TRBV12-3 or TRBV12-4 and TRBJ1-2; 11 nucleotides align to TRBD1. J lost 6 bases, V lost 3 bases, and 6 bases had no gene match. The CDR3 sequence is 15 residues long. The CDR3 loop reads CASSFQGQGVDGYTF. The CDR3 coding sequence is TGTGCCAGCAGTTTCCAGGGACAGGGGGTCGATGGCTACACCTTC.

Notes on this clone: The same CDR3 is also encoded by other DNA sequences in this sample. This chain uses TRBV5-5 with TRBJ2-7; D is undetermined. This CDR3 comprises 13 residues. Germline CDR1 is SGHKS and CDR2 is YYEKEE (reference sequence). Trimming took off 0 bases at V and 7 bases at J, with 11 bases between the two ends. The CDR3 protein is CASSLGWEREQYF. The CDR3 DNA reads as TGTGCCAGCAGCTTGGGTTGGGAACGAGAGCAGTACTTC.

Ten or more counts support this clone. The V call is TRBV20-1, the J call TRBJ2-7, with TRBD2 as a possible D gene (6 bases). Germline CDR1 is DFQATT and CDR2 is SNEGSKA (reference sequence). This CDR3 spans 13 amino acids. Between the trimmed V and J ends, which lost 6 bases and 4 bases, there was a span of 16 bases. In nucleotides, the CDR3 is TGCAGTGCCCGAGGAGGAGGGGAGTACGAGCAGTACTTC. Translated, it gives CSARGGGEYEQYF.

This clone was recorded at least ten times. The chain has TRBV5-6 and TRBJ1-5; 7 nucleotides line up with TRBD1. This CDR3 spans 13 amino acids. V was clipped by 4 bases and J by 6 bases; unmatched bases: 4. Germline CDR1 reads SGHDT; CDR2 reads YYEEEE. CDR3 coding DNA: TGTGCCAGCAGCCTGACAGGGATTCAGCCCCAGCATTTT. Translation gives CASSLTGIQPQHF.

In its sample, this clone was seen many times. The chain couples TRBV9 to TRBJ1-4; D is possibly TRBD1 (6 bases). CDR1 is SGDLS, CDR2 YYNGEE, per germline. The CDR3 loop spans 16 amino acids. V lost 2 bases and J 4 bases, leaving 15 bases between the germline ends. CDR3 in DNA: TGTGCCAGCAGCGTGGCCGGGGGCCGAGGTAATGAAAAACTGTTTTTT. It translates to CASSVAGGRGNEKLFF.